A single sample gave rise to the 31 T cell receptor beta chains below, sequenced in a study of T cells in women clearing cervical HPV infection. TCRdb's table, derived via immunoSEQ multiplex PCR, lists solely in-frame clones and lacks some. In all, the sample yields about 20,000 clones. The sample comprised blood buffy coat. The source is a woman aged 18 to 75 with a cervical HPV16 infection that either progressed to CIN3+ or cleared (not recorded which).

A remark on this clone: With the read ending 3 residues before the CDR3 end, the germline J gene is used to fill in that end. This chain links TRBV5-4 with TRBJ2-2; maybe TRBD2 (5 bases). This CDR3 has 13 amino acids. CDR1 is SGHNT, CDR2 YYREEE, per germline (reference sequence). V was cut by 0 bases and J by 7 bases, with 7 bases left in between. The CDR3 DNA, read in part, is TGTGCCAGCAGCTTGGGAGGGTTCGGGGAG. The encoded protein is CASSLGGFGE. The full CDR3 reads CASSLGGFGELFF.

Note on this clone: The read ends 3 residues early relative to the CDR3; the germline J gene fills the gap. This chain uses TRBV6-2 or TRBV6-3 with TRBJ1-1; TRBD1 might be the D (5 bases). CDR3 length: 13 amino acids. From germline, CDR1 is MNHEY and CDR2 SVGEGT. Trimming left V 2 bases short and J 5 bases short, with 9 bases between. Incomplete CDR3 DNA: TGTGCCAGCAGTTACCGGGGGGATACTGAA. This translates into CASSYRGDTE. The whole CDR3 sequence is CASSYRGDTEAFF.

Comment on this clone: The read is 3 residues too short to cover the CDR3 end, so that end is filled in from the germline J gene. This chain uses TRBV5-1 with TRBJ2-5; D possibly corresponds to TRBD1 (6 bases). Germline V gives CDR1 SGHRS, CDR2 YFSETQ. The CDR3 spans 17 residues. Trimming shortened V by 0 bases and J by 4 bases, and 19 bases separated the two germline ends. The CDR3 protein is CASSLVPTGRGGETQYF. The covered CDR3 bases are TGCGCCAGCAGCTTGGTTCCCACAGGGCGAGGAGGAGAGACC.

Its frequency marks this clone as medium-sized. Relative to the germline gene, one junction end is altered; a read error may explain this. The CDR3 end is not reached by the read, which stops 3 residues before it; the germline J gene fills it in. The V gene is TRBV4-2, the J gene TRBJ2-4; D not certain. CDR1 is LGHNA and CDR2 is YNFKEQ in the germline V gene. The CDR3 spans 15 residues. CDR3 region: CASSQDLPPRNIQYF. The DNA read from the CDR3 is TGCGCCAGCAGCCAAGATCTCCCCCCTAGGAACATT.

For this clone: The CDR3 is cut off 3 residues early in the read; its end comes from the germline J gene. The genes are TRBV5-1 and TRBJ2-3; 9 bases align to TRBD2. Losses at the gene ends were 2 bases for V and 5 bases for J; bases not matched to a gene: 6. Per the germline V gene, CDR1 is SGHRS and CDR2 is YFSETQ. This CDR3 is 15 amino acids long. CDR3 DNA, as far as it was read: TGCGCCAGCAGCTTAGGGATAGCGGGAGTAGATACG. Protein: CASSLGIAGVDT. The entire CDR3 protein is CASSLGIAGVDTQYF. Complete variable domain (other parts from reference TRBV5-1 and TRBJ2-3): KAGVTQTPRYLIKTRGQQVTLSCSPISGHRSVSWYQQTPGQGLQFLFEYFSETQRNKGNFPGRFSGRQFSNSRSEMNVSTLELGDSALYLCASSLGIAGVDTQYFGPGTRLTVL.

Comment on this clone: Read sequence stops 3 residues before the CDR3 end, and the germline J gene provides the missing end. The chain employs TRBV7-2 and TRBJ2-7; possible D gene TRBD1, 5 bases. Germline-derived CDR1 and CDR2 are SGHTA and FQGNSA. The CDR3 is 13 amino acids. Trimming removed 3 bases from V and 3 bases from J, with 9 bases in between. The DNA read from the CDR3 is TGTGCCAGCAGCTTTAACAGGCTCTACGAG. Translated, it gives CASSFNRLYE. The full CDR3 reads CASSFNRLYEQYF.

This clone counts as medium-sized by frequency. The CDR3 is cut off 3 residues early in the read; its end comes from the germline J gene. The V gene is TRBV14, the J gene TRBJ2-1, with 8 bases that match TRBD2. Germline loops: CDR1 SGHDN, CDR2 FVKESK. The J segment lost 6 bases and the V segment lost 1 base, leaving 2 bases of the junction unmatched. The CDR3 runs 14 residues. CDR3 amino acids: CASSQVSGVNEQFF. The CDR3 DNA, read in part, is TGTGCCAGCAGCCAAGTTAGCGGGGTCAATGAG. Full variable domain (rest looked up from reference TRBV14 and TRBJ2-1): EAGVTQFPSHSVIEKGQTVTLRCDPISGHDNLYWYRRVMGKEIKFLLHFVKESKQDESGMPNNRFLAERTGGTYSTLKVQPAELEDSGVYFCASSQVSGVNEQFFGPGTRLTVL.

Regarding this clone: The CDR3 goes on 3 residues after the read ends, and that part is filled in from the germline J gene. This chain uses TRBV11-3 with TRBJ2-5; D uncertain. The CDR3 sequence is 15 residues long. Germline CDR1 reads SGHNT; CDR2 reads YENEEA. V lost 1 base, J lost 2 bases, and 11 bases lay in between. The CDR3 DNA, read in part, is TGTGCCAGCAGCTTAGGCGCGGAGAGGCAAGAGACC. This codes for CASSLGAERQET. The entire CDR3 is CASSLGAERQETQYF.

On this clone itself: Read data end 3 residues before the CDR3 end; the end is taken from the germline J gene. The chain links TRBV30 to TRBJ1-1, with TRBD1 matching over 7 bases. J was trimmed by 4 bases and V by 0 bases; bases with no gene match: 2. The V gene's germline CDR1 is GTSNPN and CDR2 SVGIG (reference sequence). The length of the CDR3 is 13 residues. CDR3 sequence reads: CAWSVQGSTEAFF. The covered CDR3 bases are TGTGCCTGGAGTGTACAGGGGAGCACTGAA.

Remarks on this clone: The DNA ends 3 residues before the CDR3 does, and the rest of the CDR3 is filled in from the germline J gene. This rearrangement joins TRBV20-1 to TRBJ2-3; D possibly corresponds to TRBD1 (6 bases). V lost 2 bases and J lost 2, with 17 bases in between. The V gene's germline CDR1 is DFQATT and CDR2 SNEGSKA (reference sequence). CDR3 length: 16 amino acids. CDR3 DNA, as far as it was read: TGCAGTGCTAGATCGACAGGTTGGGGGTACACAGATACG. Translation: CSARSTGWGYTDT. The entire CDR3 protein reads CSARSTGWGYTDTQYF.

Worth noting for this clone: The read ends 3 residues before the CDR3 terminus; that terminus is restored from the germline J gene. The chain combines TRBV5-1 with TRBJ2-3, with 8 bases aligning to TRBD1. The V and J ends lost 0 bases and 3 bases, in that order; junction bases with no gene match: 3. Germline lookup yields CDR1 SGHRS and CDR2 YFSETQ. The CDR3 loop spans 15 amino acids. CDR3 DNA (partial): TGCGCCAGCAGCTTGGTGGGACAGGAGACAGATACG. This sequence encodes CASSLVGQETDT. The whole CDR3 sequence reads CASSLVGQETDTQYF.

Partial CDR3 DNA: TGTGCCACCAGTGCTAGCGGGAGTAGGTCCTACAATGAG. This codes for CATSASGSRSYNE. In full, the CDR3 is CATSASGSRSYNEQFF. This chain uses TRBV24-1 with TRBJ2-1; 10 bases align to TRBD2. The sequenced fragment ends 3 residues before the CDR3 boundary, so the rest is inferred from the germline J gene. This CDR3 region has 16 residues. The V segment lost 5 bases and the J segment 1 base; nucleotides outside the gene matches: 4. Germline CDR1 is KGHDR and CDR2 is SFDVKD.

Regarding this clone: Read coverage stops 3 residues before the CDR3 terminus; the germline J gene supplies the remainder. The chain recombines TRBV2 with TRBJ2-3; D is perhaps TRBD1 (6 bases). Trimming cost V 7 bases and J 0 bases, with 8 bases left between them. This CDR3 is 13 amino acids long. Germline CDR1 SNHLY, CDR2 FYNNEI. CDR3 in amino acids: CASNRVSTDTQYF. The part of the CDR3 DNA that was read is TGTGCCAGCAACAGGGTGAGCACAGATACG.

Details on this clone: Coverage ceases 3 residues before the CDR3 finishes, and the germline J gene fills in the end. The J gene is TRBJ2-5, the V gene TRBV7-9; TRBD1 matches at 11 bases. This CDR3 comprises 15 residues. After removal of 5 bases from V and 6 bases from J, the junction contained 8 bases not matched to a gene. CDR1 SEHNR and CDR2 FQNEAQ come from the germline V gene (reference sequence). The sequenced part of the CDR3 DNA is TGTGCCAGCAGCCCCGGGACAGGGGGGTGGAAGACC. Translation: CASSPGTGGWKT. The whole CDR3 sequence is CASSPGTGGWKTQYF.

Details on this clone: The CDR3 end falls 3 residues outside the read, so it is completed with the germline J gene. The gene calls are TRBV11-2 and TRBJ1-1; D call uncertain. This CDR3 spans 12 amino acids. V shed 3 bases and J shed 6 bases, with 8 bases lying between them. Per germline, CDR1 SGHAT and CDR2 FQNNGV. The sequenced CDR3 bases are TGTGCCAGCAGCTTCTCACAGTCTGAA. It specifies CASSFSQSE. The whole CDR3 reads CASSFSQSEAFF.

In the case of this clone: The read ends 3 residues shy of where the CDR3 ends; the end is completed using the germline J gene. This chain joins TRBV5-6 and TRBJ1-6, with D hard to call. Trimming took off 2 bases at V and 1 base at J, with 7 bases between the two ends. Per germline, CDR1 SGHDT and CDR2 YYEEEE. The CDR3 has 15 residues. The CDR3 sequence is CASSFGLSYNSPLHF. The sequenced part of the CDR3 DNA is TGTGCCAGCAGCTTCGGACTTTCCTATAATTCACCC.

Turning to this clone: The read ends 3 residues early relative to the CDR3; the germline J gene fills the gap. This sequence joins TRBV20-1 and TRBJ1-4, with TRBD1 identical over 7 bases. Germline CDR1 DFQATT, CDR2 SNEGSKA (reference sequence). Trimming cost V 6 bases and J 6 bases; bases outside gene matches: 13. The CDR3 runs 15 residues. CDR3 DNA (partial): TGCAGTGCCAGACCCGCAGAGGGGGCAGATGAAAAA. The encoded protein is CSARPAEGADEK. The whole CDR3 protein is CSARPAEGADEKLFF.

A note on this clone: The CDR3 is cut off 3 residues early in the read; its end comes from the germline J gene. J is TRBJ1-5 and V is TRBV5-1; tentative D call: TRBD1 (6 bases). Germline V gene sequence: CDR1 SGHRS, CDR2 YFSETQ. V was clipped by 0 bases and J by 7 bases, with 11 bases between them. The CDR3 is 14 residues long. CDR3 DNA, as far as it was read: TGCGCCAGCAGCTTGGGCGGTCAGGGGCAGCCC. Its protein product is CASSLGGQGQP. The CDR3 in full is CASSLGGQGQPQHF.

About this clone itself: With the read ending 3 residues before the CDR3 end, the germline J gene is used to fill in that end. The V and J genes are TRBV11-3 and TRBJ2-5; 7 bases are shared with TRBD2. Germline V gene sequence: CDR1 SGHNT, CDR2 YENEEA. V shed 3 bases and J 7 bases; nucleotides not matched to a gene: 2. The CDR3 loop spans 12 amino acids. The DNA read from the CDR3 is TGTGCCAGCAGCTTTGGGGGGGGGACC. Translating gives CASSFGGGT. The full CDR3 is CASSFGGGTQYF.

With regard to this clone: The CDR3 extends 3 residues past the end of the read, so its final part is completed from the germline J gene. V and J are TRBV7-8 and TRBJ2-5; TRBD2 matches at 9 bases. The V segment lost 2 bases and the J segment 3 bases; nucleotides outside the gene matches: 4. This CDR3 is built from 15 residues. Germline CDR1 SGHVS, CDR2 FQNEAQ. The sequenced part of the CDR3 DNA is TGTGCCAGCAGCTTATTGGCTAGCGGGAAAGAGACC. It translates to CASSLLASGKET. The CDR3 as a whole reads CASSLLASGKETQYF.

On this clone: The read ends 3 residues before the CDR3 terminus; that terminus is restored from the germline J gene. This sequence joins TRBV30 and TRBJ2-1; 7 bases agree with TRBD2. V lost 8 bases, J lost 6 bases, and 10 bases stayed unmatched. From germline, CDR1 is GTSNPN and CDR2 SVGIG (reference sequence). This CDR3 has 13 residues. The CDR3 protein is CALLKRGFNEQFF. The sequenced part of the CDR3 DNA is TGTGCCCTACTCAAGCGGGGATTCAATGAG.

About this clone itself: Read sequence stops 3 residues before the CDR3 end, and the germline J gene provides the missing end. This sequence joins TRBV29-1 and TRBJ1-1; TRBD1 matches 7 bases. With V trimmed by 4 bases and J by 0 bases, 5 bases remained unmatched. The CDR3 has 14 amino acids. Germline CDR1 reads SQVTM; CDR2 reads ANQGSEA. CDR3 bases read: TGCAGCGTTGTGGACAGGCGCATGAACACTGAA. This codes for CSVVDRRMNTE. The CDR3 in its entirety is CSVVDRRMNTEAFF.

Turning to this clone: The read falls 3 residues short of the CDR3 end, and the missing part is taken from the germline J gene. V is TRBV20-1 and J is TRBJ2-1; TRBD1 aligns across 12 bases. Unmatched junction bases numbered 9, after V lost 6 bases and J lost 9 bases. This CDR3 region has 14 residues. Germline V gene sequence: CDR1 DFQATT, CDR2 SNEGSKA (reference sequence). CDR3 protein: CSASPGQGAGEQFF. The sequenced CDR3 bases are TGCAGTGCGTCACCGGGACAGGGGGCAGGTGAG.

With respect to this clone: The read gets to within 3 residues of the CDR3 end, and the germline J gene fills in the rest. This chain uses TRBV20-1 with TRBJ2-3; TRBD2 agrees at 7 bases. The germline gives CDR1 DFQATT, CDR2 SNEGSKA (reference sequence). After removal of 0 bases from V and 4 bases from J, the junction contained 7 bases not matched to a gene. The CDR3 sequence is 15 residues long. Incomplete CDR3 DNA: TGCAGTGCTAGAGACCCTTGGGCGGGAGCAGATACG. It is translated as CSARDPWAGADT. From start to end, the CDR3 is CSARDPWAGADTQYF.

As regards this clone: The CDR3 is cut off 3 residues early in the read; its end comes from the germline J gene. The chain is built from TRBV6-2 or TRBV6-3 and TRBJ2-1; 8 bases align to TRBD2. This CDR3 comprises 14 residues. Germline trimming cut 6 bases from V and 7 bases from J; bases unmatched to any gene: 8. The germline V gene encodes CDR1 MNHEY and CDR2 SVGEGT. The CDR3 protein is CASSPGGGRNEQFF. Incomplete CDR3 DNA: TGTGCCAGCAGCCCCGGGGGGGGGCGGAATGAG.

With regard to this clone: Read sequence stops 3 residues before the CDR3 end, and the germline J gene provides the missing end. The V and J genes are TRBV18 and TRBJ1-5, with D perhaps TRBD1 (6 bases). The V and J ends lost 3 bases and 3 bases respectively, with 9 bases between them. This CDR3 is built from 14 residues. Germline lookup yields CDR1 KGHSH and CDR2 LQKENI. CDR3 amino acids: CASSPTGDNQPQHF. Incomplete CDR3 DNA: TGTGCCAGCTCACCGACAGGTGACAATCAGCCC.

The CDR3 sequence is CASSLGVAGGLRNEQFF. Partial CDR3 DNA: TGCGCCAGCAGCTTGGGAGTAGCGGGAGGGTTGAGGAATGAG. This sequence joins TRBV5-1 and TRBJ2-1; 11 bases are a match to TRBD2. The read falls 3 residues short of the CDR3 end, and the missing part is taken from the germline J gene. CDR1 is SGHRS, CDR2 YFSETQ, per germline. Trimming cost V 0 bases and J 7 bases; bases outside gene matches: 9. This CDR3 is built from 17 residues.

The CDR3 bases that were read are TGTGCCAGCAGCTTTCTTCCAGGGAACACTGAA. This codes for CASSFLPGNTE. Given in full, the CDR3 is CASSFLPGNTEAFF. V and J are TRBV7-2 and TRBJ1-1, with D unclear. The missing CDR3 end, 3 residues past where the read stops, is filled in from the germline J gene. Germline CDR1 is SGHTA and CDR2 is FQGNSA. Trimming stripped 3 bases from V and 1 base from J, with 9 bases between. The CDR3 extends over 14 amino acids.

The CDR3: CASSLGGRLDNEQFF. Incomplete CDR3 DNA: TGTGCCAGCAGCTTGGGGGGAAGACTAGACAATGAG. This rearrangement joins TRBV5-6 to TRBJ2-1; D might be TRBD2 (6 bases). Read data end 3 residues before the CDR3 end; the end is taken from the germline J gene. V gave up 0 bases and J gave up 5 bases, with 12 bases separating them. This CDR3 is built from 15 residues. Germline assignment: CDR1 SGHDT and CDR2 YYEEEE.

This clone is medium-sized (0.01 to 0.1%) by frequency. The CDR3 end is not reached by the read, which stops 3 residues before it; the germline J gene fills it in. This chain uses TRBV29-1 with TRBJ2-2; 8 bases are shared with TRBD1. This CDR3 contains 14 residues. Germline V gives CDR1 SQVTM, CDR2 ANQGSEA. Trimming cost V 5 bases and J 3 bases; bases outside gene matches: 5. CDR3 DNA (partial): TGCAGCGTTAAACAGGGGGTTGACACCGGGGAG. This gives the protein CSVKQGVDTGE. The whole CDR3 protein is CSVKQGVDTGELFF.

Concerning this clone itself: The missing CDR3 end, 3 residues past where the read stops, is filled in from the germline J gene. The chain links TRBV5-1 to TRBJ1-1; D gene unclear. Germline values: CDR1 SGHRS, CDR2 YFSETQ. V was pared by 4 bases and J by 1 base, with 17 bases between. The length of the CDR3 is 16 residues. CDR3 DNA, as far as it was read: TGCGCCAGCAGCCACCCAGGAGCCAAACGGAACACTGAA. Amino acid sequence: CASSHPGAKRNTE. The CDR3, in full, reads CASSHPGAKRNTEAFF.